Below, one T cell receptor beta chain is given with its context. The repertoire was sequenced with immunoSEQ multiplex PCR; TCRdb's copy has only in-frame clones and lacks some. The sample shows 200,000 to 300,000 clones, 75% to 90% of them seen only once. V was clipped by 5 bases and J by 6 bases, with 14 bases between them. Germline loops: CDR1 SGHNT, CDR2 YYREEE (reference sequence). This CDR3 contains 14 residues. This entry comes from a study of blood T cell repertoires in COVID-19. Across the study: In each case, the material was cDNA or gDNA derived from T cells, B-cell-depleted T cells, or PBMCs.

The chain couples TRBV5-4 to TRBJ2-2, with D maybe TRBD2 (5 bases). Material: peripheral blood. This receptor was obtained from a man aged 30 to 45 with active or convalescent COVID-19. The CDR3 protein is CASSSGIGAGELFF. CDR3 coding DNA: TGTGCCAGCAGTTCGGGGATAGGCGCCGGGGAGCTGTTTTTT.